The clone carrying this T cell receptor (beta chain) occurred once. Its target is unknown. This record belongs to a study of shared clonotypes between healthy human individuals. Study conclusions and caveats: Estimated clonotype richness was generally higher in naive than memory subsets.

The test was conducted at deep level. In the authors' methods: With immunoSEQ giving junction-only sequences and no quality scores, filtering differed. The table came from immunoSEQ multiplex PCR; TCRdb's copy has only in-frame clones and leaves some out. From that table come the V and J calls and clone size; the DNA was used to work out D and trimming. Of approximately 2.4 million clones in the sample, approximately 94% were seen once. This TCR was sampled from a man aged 18 to 35 in good health. The sequenced sample consisted of naive CD4+ T cells sorted from blood. This sample's subset: CD45RA+ positively selected.

Here the CDR3 reads CSVAAGSGYTF. CDR3 in DNA: TGCAGCGTTGCAGCAGGGTCCGGCTACACCTTC. This chain connects TRBV29-1 to TRBJ1-2; weak D call: TRBD1 (5 bases). The CDR3 length is 11 residues. Germline lookup yields CDR1 SQVTM and CDR2 ANQGSEA. Trimming took 4 bases from V and 8 from J, leaving 11 bases between them.